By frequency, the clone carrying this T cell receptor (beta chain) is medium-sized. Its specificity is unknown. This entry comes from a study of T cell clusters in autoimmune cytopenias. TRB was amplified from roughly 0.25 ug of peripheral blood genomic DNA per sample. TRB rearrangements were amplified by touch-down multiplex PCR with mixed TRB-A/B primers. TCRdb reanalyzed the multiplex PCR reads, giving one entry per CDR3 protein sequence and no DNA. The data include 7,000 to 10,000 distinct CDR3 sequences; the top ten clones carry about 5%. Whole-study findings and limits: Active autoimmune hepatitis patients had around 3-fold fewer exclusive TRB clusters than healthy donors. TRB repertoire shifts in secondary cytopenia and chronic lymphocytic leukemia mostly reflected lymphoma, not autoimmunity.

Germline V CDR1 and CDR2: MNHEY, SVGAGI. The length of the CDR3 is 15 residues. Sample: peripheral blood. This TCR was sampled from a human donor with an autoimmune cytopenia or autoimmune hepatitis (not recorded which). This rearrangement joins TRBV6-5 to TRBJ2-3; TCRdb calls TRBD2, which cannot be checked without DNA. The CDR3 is CASSRLAGGKDTQYF.